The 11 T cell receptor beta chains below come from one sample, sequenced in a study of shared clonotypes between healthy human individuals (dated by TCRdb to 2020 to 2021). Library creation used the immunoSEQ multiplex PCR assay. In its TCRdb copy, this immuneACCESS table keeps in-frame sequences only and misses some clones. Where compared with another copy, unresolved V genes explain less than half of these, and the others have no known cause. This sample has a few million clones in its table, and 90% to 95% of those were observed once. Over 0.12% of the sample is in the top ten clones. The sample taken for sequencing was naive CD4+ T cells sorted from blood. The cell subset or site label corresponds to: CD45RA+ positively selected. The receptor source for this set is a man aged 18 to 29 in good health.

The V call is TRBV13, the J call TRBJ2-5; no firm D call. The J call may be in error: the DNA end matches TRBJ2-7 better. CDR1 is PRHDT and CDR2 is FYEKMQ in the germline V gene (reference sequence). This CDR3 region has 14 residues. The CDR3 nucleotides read TGTGCCAGCAGCTCGGACCCTACTGGCTACGAGCAGTACTTC. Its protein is CASSSDPTGYEQYF.

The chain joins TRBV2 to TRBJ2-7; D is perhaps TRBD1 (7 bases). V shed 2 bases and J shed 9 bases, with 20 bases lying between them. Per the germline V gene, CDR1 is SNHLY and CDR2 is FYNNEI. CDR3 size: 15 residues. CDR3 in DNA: TGTGCCAGCAGTGAAAAGGGGGGCAGGGGGGACTGGCAGTACTTC. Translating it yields CASSEKGGRGDWQYF.

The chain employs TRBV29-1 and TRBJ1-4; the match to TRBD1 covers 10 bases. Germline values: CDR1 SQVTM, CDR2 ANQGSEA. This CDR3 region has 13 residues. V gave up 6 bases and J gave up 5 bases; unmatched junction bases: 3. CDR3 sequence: CSVSTGGNEKLFF. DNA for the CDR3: TGCAGCGTCTCGACAGGGGGCAATGAAAAACTGTTTTTT.

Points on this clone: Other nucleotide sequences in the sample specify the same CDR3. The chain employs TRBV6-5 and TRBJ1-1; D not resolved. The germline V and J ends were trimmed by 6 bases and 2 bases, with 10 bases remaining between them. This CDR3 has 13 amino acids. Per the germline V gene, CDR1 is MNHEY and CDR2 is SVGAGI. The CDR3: CASSPAGNTEAFF. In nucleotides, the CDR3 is TGTGCCAGCAGCCCGGCGGGTAACACTGAAGCTTTCTTT.

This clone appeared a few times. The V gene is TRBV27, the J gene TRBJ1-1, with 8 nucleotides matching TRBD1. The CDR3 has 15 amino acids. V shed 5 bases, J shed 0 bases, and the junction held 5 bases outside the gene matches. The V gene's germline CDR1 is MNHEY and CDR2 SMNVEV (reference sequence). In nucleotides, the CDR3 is TGTGCCAGCAGTCGGACAGGGACATTGAACACTGAAGCTTTCTTT. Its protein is CASSRTGTLNTEAFF.

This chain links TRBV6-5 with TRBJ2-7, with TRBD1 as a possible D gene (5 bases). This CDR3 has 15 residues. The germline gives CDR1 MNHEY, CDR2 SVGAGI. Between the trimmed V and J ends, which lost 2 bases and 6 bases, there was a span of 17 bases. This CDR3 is CASSYNSRTPSEQYF. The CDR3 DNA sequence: TGTGCCAGCAGTTACAATAGTCGGACACCTTCCGAGCAGTACTTC.

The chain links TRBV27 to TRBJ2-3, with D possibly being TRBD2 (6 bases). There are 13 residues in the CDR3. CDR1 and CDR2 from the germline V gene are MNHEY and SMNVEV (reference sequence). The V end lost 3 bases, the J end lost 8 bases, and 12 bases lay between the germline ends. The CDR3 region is CASSLRGRGTQYF. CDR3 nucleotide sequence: TGTGCCAGCAGTTTGCGGGGAAGGGGTACGCAGTATTTT.

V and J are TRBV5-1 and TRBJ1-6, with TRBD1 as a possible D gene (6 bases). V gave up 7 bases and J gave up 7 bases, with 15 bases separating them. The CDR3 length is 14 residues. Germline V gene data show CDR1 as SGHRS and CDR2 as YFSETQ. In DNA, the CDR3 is TGCGCCAGCTCCTCCGACAGGCAAAATTCACCCCTCCACTTT. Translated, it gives CASSSDRQNSPLHF.

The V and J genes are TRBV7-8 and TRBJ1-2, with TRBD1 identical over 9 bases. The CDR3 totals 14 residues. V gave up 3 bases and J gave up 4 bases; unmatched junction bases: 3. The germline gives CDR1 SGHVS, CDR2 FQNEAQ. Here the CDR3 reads CASSFRDRAYGYTF. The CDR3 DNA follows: TGTGCCAGCAGCTTCCGGGACAGGGCCTATGGCTACACCTTC.

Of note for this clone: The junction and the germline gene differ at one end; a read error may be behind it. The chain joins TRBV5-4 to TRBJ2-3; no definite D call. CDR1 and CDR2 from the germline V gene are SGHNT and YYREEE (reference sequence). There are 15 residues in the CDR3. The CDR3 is CASRLDSRSTDTQYF. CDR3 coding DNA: TGTGCCAGCAGATTGGATAGCCGAAGCACAGATACGCAGTATTTT.

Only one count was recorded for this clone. As DNA, the CDR3 is TGTGCCTGGAGGGCCCGGGACTATAATGAAAAACTGTTTTTT. It specifies CAWRARDYNEKLFF. The chain couples TRBV30 to TRBJ1-4; a weak D match, TRBD1 (5 bases). Germline CDR1 GTSNPN, CDR2 SVGIG (reference sequence). V was trimmed by 3 bases and J by 4 bases, leaving 12 bases between them. The CDR3 totals 14 residues.